This TCR beta chain was recovered during a study of control samples from healthy donors and cancer patients (dated by TCRdb to the early 2020s). As to this clone: The antigen it binds to is not known. Qualities for individual bases were not recorded, and no much larger clone is one base off.

Libraries were made using the immunoSEQ multiplex PCR assay. Sourced from immuneACCESS, this table was stored by TCRdb with only in-frame sequences that have V and J called. A share of the clones is absent; for the studies checked, an unresolved V gene accounts for under half, and the remainder has no known explanation. The sample includes 150,000 to 200,000 clones, with approximately 95% observed a single time. The ten largest clonotypes hold roughly 1.5% of the sample. This receptor was taken from a man aged 18 to 30 in good health. Sequenced sample: blood.

In nucleotide form, the sequence is TGTGCCAGCTCACCGGACAGGGTTGTCTCTGGAAACACCATATATTTT. This encodes CASSPDRVVSGNTIYF. The chain employs TRBV18 and TRBJ1-3; 8 of the junction bases match TRBD1. V and J are trimmed by 3 bases and 0 bases, and the gene matches miss 4 bases of the junction. Measured from the cysteine to the phenylalanine, the CDR3 is 16 residues long. The retained sequence is limited to the CDR3, 48 bases, with the frame set at the first base. According to the germline V gene, CDR1 reads KGHSH and CDR2 reads LQKENI.